The 20 T cell receptor beta chains reported below all come from one sample, sequenced in a study of blood T cell repertoires in COVID-19. Profiling relied on immunoSEQ multiplex PCR, and the TCRdb table lists in-frame clones only, not all of them. There are 300,000 to 350,000 clones in the sample; 87% occur only once, and 8.9% lies in the top ten. The sample consisted of PBMCs or T cells enriched from blood (not recorded which). The source of these receptors is a woman between 18 and 30 years old who had recovered from COVID-19.

The V call is TRBV4-2, the J call TRBJ2-7; no clear D. The CDR3 contains 15 residues. CDR1 is LGHNA, CDR2 YNFKEQ, per germline. The V gene lost 1 base and the J gene lost 5 bases, with 15 bases spanning the gap. The CDR3 nucleotides read TGTGCCAGCAGCCAAGGGGCTGGTTTGGCCCACGAGCAGTACTTC. It yields the protein CASSQGAGLAHEQYF.

In DNA, the CDR3 is TGCGCCAGCAGCCAAGAGGCGGCAGCTGGAAACACCATATATTTT. Translation: CASSQEAAAGNTIYF. The chain is built from TRBV4-3 and TRBJ1-3; no clear D gene. V lost 0 bases, J lost 2 bases, and 8 bases lay in between. The CDR3 contains 15 residues. Germline CDR1 reads LGHNA; CDR2 reads YSLEER.

V usage is TRBV7-3 and J usage is TRBJ1-6; D unclear. V was pared by 5 bases and J by 10 bases, with 12 bases between. This CDR3 comprises 13 residues. The V gene's germline CDR1 is SGHTA and CDR2 FQGTGA. The DNA of the CDR3 is TGTGCCAGCAGCATTACAGCAAACTCACCCCTCCACTTT. It codes for CASSITANSPLHF.

In regard to this clone: Other DNA sequences in the sample encode the same CDR3. V is TRBV5-1 and J is TRBJ2-1, with TRBD2 as a possible D gene (5 bases). The CDR3 length is 13 residues. CDR1 is SGHRS and CDR2 is YFSETQ in the germline V gene. The ends were cut back, 4 bases at V and 4 bases at J, with 9 bases in the middle. CDR3 residues: CASSLDSYNEQFF. The CDR3 DNA follows: TGCGCCAGCAGCCTGGACTCGTACAATGAGCAGTTCTTC.

J is TRBJ1-6 and V is TRBV27; 10 positions match TRBD1. Germline V lookup: CDR1 MNHEY, CDR2 SMNVEV (reference sequence). Trimming removed 1 base from V and 7 bases from J; junction bases left unmatched: 7. CDR3 length: 17 residues. CDR3 sequence: CASSLFRDRGGNSPLHF. In DNA, the CDR3 is TGTGCCAGCAGTTTATTCCGGGACAGGGGTGGGAATTCACCCCTCCACTTT.

The V call is TRBV7-9, the J call TRBJ1-6, with D uncertain. V shed 1 base and J shed 7 bases, with 14 bases lying between them. CDR3 length: 16 amino acids. Looked up from germline, CDR1 is SEHNR and CDR2 is FQNEAQ (reference sequence). The CDR3 DNA reads TGTGCCAGCAGCTTAGTGGGCCAGGCGAAAAATTCACCCCTCCACTTT. It encodes CASSLVGQAKNSPLHF.

Here the CDR3 reads CSVEANLPGITMETQYF. The CDR3 coding sequence is TGCAGCGTTGAAGCAAACTTACCAGGGATTACGATGGAGACCCAGTACTTC. This chain connects TRBV29-1 to TRBJ2-5; perhaps TRBD1 as D (5 bases). CDR3 size: 17 residues. V lost 1 base, J lost 5 bases, and 23 bases lay in between. Per germline, CDR1 SQVTM and CDR2 ANQGSEA.

This chain connects TRBV7-2 to TRBJ1-6; 10 bases agree with TRBD1. The V and J ends lost 4 bases and 8 bases, in that order; junction bases with no gene match: 5. Germline V lookup: CDR1 SGHTA, CDR2 FQGNSA. The CDR3 totals 15 residues. This chain's CDR3 is CASSSRTGGHSPLHF. The CDR3, as DNA: TGTGCCAGCAGCTCCCGGACAGGGGGTCATTCACCCCTCCACTTT.

The chain recombines TRBV7-9 with TRBJ1-2, with TRBD1 matching 9 bases. Per germline, CDR1 SEHNR and CDR2 FQNEAQ (reference sequence). The J segment lost 4 bases and the V segment lost 3 bases, leaving 6 bases of the junction unmatched. The CDR3 is made up of 15 amino acids. The CDR3 region is CASSFGQGKFYGYTF. CDR3 bases: TGTGCCAGCAGCTTCGGACAGGGGAAATTCTATGGCTACACCTTC. Full variable domain (remainder filled in from reference TRBV7-9 and TRBJ1-2): DTGVSQNPRHKITKRGQNVTFRCDPISEHNRLYWYRQTLGQGPEFLTYFQNEAQLEKSRLLSDRFSAERPKGSFSTLEIQRTEQGDSAMYLCASSFGQGKFYGYTFGSGTRLTVV.

The CDR3 reads CASGLPLGQAYYEQYF. The CDR3 DNA is TGTGCTAGTGGTTTGCCCCTGGGCCAGGCGTACTACGAGCAGTACTTC. The V call is TRBV12-5, the J call TRBJ2-7; no reliable D call. Germline V gene lookup returns CDR1 LGHNT and CDR2 FRNRAP. The V end lost 2 bases, the J end lost 3 bases, and 17 bases lay between the germline ends. The CDR3 totals 16 residues.

The DNA for the CDR3 is TGCAGCGTTGATATCAGGGGCGTGAACACTGAAGCTTTCTTT. It translates to CSVDIRGVNTEAFF. The genes are TRBV29-1 and TRBJ1-1; D is perhaps TRBD1 (6 bases). Germline CDR1 reads SQVTM; CDR2 reads ANQGSEA. The CDR3 spans 14 residues. The V and J ends lost 3 bases and 0 bases respectively, with 11 bases between them.

This chain connects TRBV6-5 to TRBJ1-3, with TRBD1 identical over 8 bases. The germline V gene encodes CDR1 MNHEY and CDR2 SVGAGI. The V and J ends lost 2 bases and 3 bases, in that order; junction bases with no gene match: 6. CDR3 length equals 16 residues. The CDR3 region has the DNA TGTGCCAGCAGTTACCGACAGGGGCCTCTTGGAAACACCATATATTTT. Translating it yields CASSYRQGPLGNTIYF.

The V call is TRBV5-1, the J call TRBJ2-7; TRBD1 matches at 9 bases. The V gene end was trimmed by 4 bases and the J gene end by 4 bases; junction bases not matched to a gene: 9. Germline lookup yields CDR1 SGHRS and CDR2 YFSETQ. The CDR3 loop spans 15 amino acids. CDR3 in amino acids: CASSMGQGRLYEQYF. The CDR3 coding sequence is TGCGCCAGCAGCATGGGACAGGGACGTTTGTACGAGCAGTACTTC.

The chain couples TRBV9 to TRBJ1-1; 9 nucleotides line up with TRBD1. The J segment lost 2 bases and the V segment lost 2 bases, leaving 7 bases of the junction unmatched. This CDR3 contains 16 residues. Per the germline V gene, CDR1 is SGDLS and CDR2 is YYNGEE. The CDR3 reads CASSVSYRGQNTEAFF. CDR3 in DNA: TGTGCCAGCAGCGTCTCCTACAGGGGGCAAAACACTGAAGCTTTCTTT.

The CDR3 loop reads CASSLLGGALFSEQFF. For the CDR3, the DNA is TGTGCCAGCAGTTTATTAGGGGGGGCTCTCTTCAGTGAGCAGTTCTTC. This chain uses TRBV27 with TRBJ2-1, with D possibly being TRBD2 (7 bases). The length of the CDR3 is 16 residues. CDR1 is MNHEY and CDR2 is SMNVEV in the germline V gene (reference sequence). The V and J ends lost 1 base and 9 bases respectively, with 19 bases between them.

The chain couples TRBV5-6 to TRBJ2-5, with D hard to call. The germline gives CDR1 SGHDT, CDR2 YYEEEE. The CDR3 runs 13 residues. Trimming left V 0 bases short and J 5 bases short, with 8 bases between. The CDR3 bases are TGTGCCAGCAGCTTGGGCGAGTGGGAGACCCAGTACTTC. Translated, it gives CASSLGEWETQYF.

The chain combines TRBV19 with TRBJ1-2; TRBD1 aligns across 11 bases. The germline V gene encodes CDR1 LNHDA and CDR2 SQIVND (reference sequence). V trimming: 10 bases; J trimming: 4 bases; junction bases outside the gene matches: 11. The CDR3 has 15 amino acids. CDR3 residues: CATRRGQGDFYGYTF. The CDR3 DNA is TGTGCCACCCGGAGGGGACAGGGGGATTTCTATGGCTACACCTTC.

J is TRBJ1-6 and V is TRBV7-9; 8 positions match TRBD1. The J segment lost 12 bases and the V segment lost 5 bases, leaving 3 bases of the junction unmatched. In germline, CDR1 is SEHNR, CDR2 FQNEAQ (reference sequence). The CDR3 sequence is 12 residues long. The CDR3 loop reads CASSTGQGPLHF. As DNA, the CDR3 is TGTGCCAGCAGCACCGGACAGGGACCCCTCCACTTT. Complete variable domain (other parts from reference TRBV7-9 and TRBJ1-6): DTGVSQNPRHKITKRGQNVTFRCDPISEHNRLYWYRQTLGQGPEFLTYFQNEAQLEKSRLLSDRFSAERPKGSFSTLEIQRTEQGDSAMYLCASSTGQGPLHFGNGTRLTVT.

The chain has TRBV7-3 and TRBJ2-1, with 7 nucleotides matching TRBD1. J was trimmed by 5 bases and V by 5 bases; bases with no gene match: 9. The CDR3 has 15 amino acids. The V gene's germline CDR1 is SGHTA and CDR2 FQGTGA. CDR3: CASSSQGGLDNEQFF. Here the CDR3 DNA reads TGTGCCAGCAGCAGTCAAGGGGGCTTAGACAATGAGCAGTTCTTC.

The chain couples TRBV30 to TRBJ1-2; D is uncertain. CDR1 and CDR2 (germline): GTSNPN, SVGIG (reference sequence). The CDR3 totals 11 residues. Trimming shortened V by 0 bases and J by 14 bases, and 13 bases separated the two germline ends. In nucleotides, the CDR3 is TGTGCCTGGAGTGTTCTGCCTCGCGGGACCTTC. It translates to CAWSVLPRGTF.